The 2 T cell receptor beta chains in this list originate from one sample, sequenced in a study of Graves' ophthalmopathy and Graves' hyperthyroidism. TCR beta CDR3 regions were amplified from RNA transcripts. HTBI-primed RT-PCR formed the first round, and a multiplex PCR formed the second. TCRdb used MiXCR to reprocess the multiplex PCR reads, holding one entry per CDR3 protein. Here the sample spans about 480,000 distinct CDR3 sequences, about an eighth being singletons. Sequencing was carried out using blood. The receptor set was obtained from a woman in her thirties with Graves' ophthalmopathy.

There are many counts of this clonotype. This rearrangement joins TRBV30 to TRBJ1-1, with D perhaps matching TRBD1 (5 bases). The germline CDR1 and CDR2 sequences are GTSNPN and SVGIG (reference sequence). The CDR3 has 15 residues. Deletions cut 4 bases from V and 1 base from J, with 16 bases between. The CDR3 region is CAWIPGQTPNTEAFF. The CDR3 DNA sequence: TGTGCCTGGATTCCGGGGCAGACTCCGAACACTGAAGCTTTCTTT.

This clonotype was seen many times. V usage is TRBV28 and J usage is TRBJ2-7; D gene ambiguous. Germline-derived CDR1 and CDR2 are MDHEN and SYDVKM. This CDR3 comprises 11 residues. Trimming shortened V by 6 bases and J by 5 bases, and 8 bases separated the two germline ends. Here the CDR3 reads CASSLRHEQYF. CDR3 nucleotides: TGTGCCAGCAGCCTACGTCACGAGCAGTACTTC.